What follows are 20 T cell receptor beta chains derived from one specimen sequenced in a study of cytotoxic CD8 clonotypes in ibrutinib-treated CLL. The protocol was immunoSEQ multiplex PCR, while the TCRdb copy is restricted to in-frame clones and leaves out a portion. The sample yields a few hundred thousand clones, roughly 79% seen once. The material was PBMCs, obtained before ibrutinib treatment. The receptor set was obtained from a human donor with chronic lymphocytic leukemia.

CDR3 protein: CASSHGLAERTGELFF. The CDR3 coding sequence is TGTGCCAGCAGCCACGGACTAGCAGAGAGAACCGGGGAGCTGTTTTTT. The V and J genes are TRBV7-6 and TRBJ2-2; TRBD2 aligns across 8 bases. J was trimmed by 5 bases and V by 5 bases; bases with no gene match: 10. The germline V gene has CDR1 SGHVS and CDR2 FNYEAQ. This CDR3 region has 16 residues.

This chain joins TRBV30 and TRBJ2-7, with TRBD1 matching over 7 bases. Germline CDR1 GTSNPN, CDR2 SVGIG (reference sequence). CDR3 length equals 15 residues. The junction had 11 bases not matched to a gene; V was cut back by 4 bases and J by 2 bases. The CDR3 is CAWTPLGTATYEQYF. The CDR3 nucleotides read TGTGCCTGGACCCCTTTAGGGACAGCAACCTACGAGCAGTACTTC.

The rearrangement uses TRBV4-2 and TRBJ1-4, with 10 positions matching TRBD1. The CDR3 contains 16 residues. Germline V gene sequence: CDR1 LGHNA, CDR2 YNFKEQ. V was clipped by 0 bases and J by 7 bases; unmatched bases: 5. Written as DNA, the CDR3 is TGTGCCAGCAGCCAAGATGCCGGGACAGGGGCTGAAAAACTGTTTTTT. This encodes CASSQDAGTGAEKLFF.

This clone was detected only a few times. CDR3 loop: CSALRNTEAFF. The CDR3 DNA follows: TGCAGTGCTCTCAGGAACACTGAAGCTTTCTTT. The rearrangement uses TRBV20-1 and TRBJ1-1; D is unresolved. From germline, CDR1 is DFQATT and CDR2 SNEGSKA (reference sequence). The CDR3 runs to 11 residues. V lost 5 bases and J 1 base, leaving 5 bases between the germline ends.

The chain couples TRBV5-1 to TRBJ2-5; 9 bases agree with TRBD1. Trimming took 5 bases from V and 1 from J; bases not matched to a gene: 0. The CDR3 covers 13 residues. CDR1 and CDR2 from the germline V gene are SGHRS and YFSETQ. The DNA of the CDR3 is TGCGCCAGCAGGACAGGGGGCCAAGAGACCCAGTACTTC. It yields the protein CASRTGGQETQYF.

The chain carries TRBV18 and TRBJ2-7; D gene unclear. The CDR3 loop spans 14 amino acids. Per the germline V gene, CDR1 is KGHSH and CDR2 is LQKENI. V was shortened by 0 bases and J by 2 bases, with 8 bases between the two germline ends. CDR3 coding DNA: TGTGCCAGCTCACCACCCTCAAATACCTACGAGCAGTACTTC. Protein: CASSPPSNTYEQYF.

This chain links TRBV5-1 with TRBJ2-7; either TRBD1 or TRBD2 may supply D (6 bases each). Between the trimmed V and J ends, which lost 2 bases and 5 bases, there was a span of 11 bases. CDR1 SGHRS and CDR2 YFSETQ come from the germline V gene. CDR3 length: 13 residues. The DNA of the CDR3 is TGCGCCAGCAGCTTCCGGGGGCTCCACGAGCAGTACTTC. Residues: CASSFRGLHEQYF.

The chain links TRBV6-5 to TRBJ2-1; 9 bases align to TRBD2. This CDR3 spans 15 amino acids. The germline V gene encodes CDR1 MNHEY and CDR2 SVGAGI. Trimming took 6 bases from V and 1 from J; bases not matched to a gene: 4. In DNA, the CDR3 is TGTGCCAGCAGCCGTAGCGGGAGTTCCTACAATGAGCAGTTCTTC. Its protein is CASSRSGSSYNEQFF.

The rearrangement joins TRBV28 to TRBJ1-5; no clear D gene. From germline, CDR1 is MDHEN and CDR2 SYDVKM. V lost 8 bases and J 3 bases, leaving 11 bases between the germline ends. CDR3 length: 13 residues. The CDR3 region has the DNA TGTGCCAGCCTCAATACAAACAATCAGCCCCAGCATTTT. Translating gives CASLNTNNQPQHF.

The chain joins TRBV9 to TRBJ1-2, with a weak D call TRBD1 (5 bases). The CDR3 is 14 amino acids. Germline V gives CDR1 SGDLS, CDR2 YYNGEE. V was cut by 3 bases and J by 8 bases, with 17 bases left in between. Here the CDR3 DNA reads TGTGCCAGCAGCGCCGACAGCGCCTTCGGCGGCTACACCTTC. This codes for CASSADSAFGGYTF.

The chain carries TRBV15 and TRBJ2-7; D is perhaps TRBD2 (5 bases). This CDR3 is 17 amino acids long. V was shortened by 0 bases and J by 4 bases, with 19 bases between the two germline ends. Germline V gene lookup returns CDR1 LNHNV and CDR2 YYDKDF (reference sequence). CDR3 sequence (DNA): TGTGCCACCAGCAGAGATGGGAGACGGGAATTGGAGTACGAGCAGTACTTC. Translating it yields CATSRDGRRELEYEQYF.

CDR3 sequence (DNA): TGTGCCAGCAGTCTCTTGAGCGGGAGAGGCTACGAGCAGTACTTC. Its translation is CASSLLSGRGYEQYF. The chain joins TRBV27 to TRBJ2-7; 8 nucleotides agree with TRBD2. With V trimmed by 5 bases and J by 3 bases, 9 bases remained unmatched. Germline V gene data show CDR1 as MNHEY and CDR2 as SMNVEV (reference sequence). CDR3 length: 15 residues.

In this sample, this clone turned up once. The chain joins TRBV7-9 to TRBJ2-7; D gene unclear. Germline V gene sequence: CDR1 SEHNR, CDR2 FQNEAQ (reference sequence). This CDR3 is 13 amino acids long. Trimming shortened V by 0 bases and J by 3 bases, and 6 bases separated the two germline ends. CDR3 DNA sequence: TGTGCCAGCAGCTTAGCGGTTTTCTACGAGCAGTACTTC. This gives the protein CASSLAVFYEQYF.

V and J are TRBV30 and TRBJ2-5; a weak D match, TRBD1 (6 bases). The germline V gene encodes CDR1 GTSNPN and CDR2 SVGIG (reference sequence). V lost 2 bases, J lost 5 bases, and 9 bases lay in between. This CDR3 has 12 residues. Written as DNA, the CDR3 is TGTGCCTGGAGTTCAGGGGTGGAGACCCAGTACTTC. Translating it yields CAWSSGVETQYF.

The chain has TRBV19 and TRBJ1-5; D gene uncertain. Trimming stripped 3 bases from V and 0 bases from J, with 15 bases between. The CDR3 loop spans 17 amino acids. CDR1 is LNHDA and CDR2 is SQIVND in the germline V gene (reference sequence). CDR3 DNA: TGTGCCAGTAGTATCTTCCTTGGCCAAAATAGCAATCAGCCCCAGCATTTT. It encodes CASSIFLGQNSNQPQHF.

This chain links TRBV6-6 with TRBJ1-2; weak D call: TRBD1 (6 bases). CDR1 is MNHNY, CDR2 SVGAGI, per germline (reference sequence). Trimming took 8 bases from V and 3 from J, leaving 16 bases between them. This CDR3 comprises 14 residues. The CDR3 DNA is TGTGCCAGCCGTAGACAGGTTCTCGACTATGGCTACACCTTC. Protein: CASRRQVLDYGYTF.

The J gene is TRBJ2-7, the V gene TRBV5-1; 10 nucleotides match TRBD2. The germline V gene has CDR1 SGHRS and CDR2 YFSETQ. The length of the CDR3 is 15 residues. The trim removed 4 bases at V and 3 bases at J, leaving 7 bases unmatched. DNA for the CDR3: TGCGCCAGCAGCCCACTAGCGGGGAGCCTCTACGAGCAGTACTTC. Residues: CASSPLAGSLYEQYF.

The chain has TRBV6-5 and TRBJ1-1; D is undetermined. The V end lost 6 bases, the J end lost 4 bases, and 9 bases lay between the germline ends. CDR1 and CDR2 (germline): MNHEY, SVGAGI. The CDR3 has 12 residues. DNA for the CDR3: TGTGCCAGCAGGAGGAGGATCACTGAAGCTTTCTTT. This translates into CASRRRITEAFF.

This clone appeared once. The chain is built from TRBV7-9 and TRBJ2-2, with 13 nucleotides matching TRBD2. This CDR3 has 16 residues. With 4 bases clipped from V and 8 bases from J, the junction kept 7 bases outside the gene matches. Per germline, CDR1 SEHNR and CDR2 FQNEAQ (reference sequence). The CDR3 region is CASSSRTSGSWGELFF. The CDR3 bases are TGTGCCAGCAGCTCAAGGACTAGCGGGAGTTGGGGGGAGCTGTTTTTT.

The rearrangement joins TRBV2 to TRBJ2-1, with D tentatively TRBD2 (6 bases). The germline gives CDR1 SNHLY, CDR2 FYNNEI. V was shortened by 1 base and J by 8 bases, with 12 bases between the two germline ends. The CDR3 has 14 residues. The CDR3 here is CASSEVEGSDEQFF. CDR3 nucleotides: TGTGCCAGCAGTGAAGTGGAGGGATCGGATGAGCAGTTCTTC.